This T cell receptor (beta chain) came from a study of patients and donors after allogeneic stem cell transplantation. The germline V gene has CDR1 MNHEY and CDR2 SVGAGI. Germline trimming cut 8 bases from V and 10 bases from J; bases unmatched to any gene: 11. The CDR3 is 13 amino acids. This clonotype was found a few times. TCRdb passed the RT-PCR reads through MiXCR, listing each CDR3 protein once. The profile shows roughly 40,000 distinct CDR3 sequences, 25% to 35% of them singletons. The receptor comes from a human donor who was either an allogeneic HSCT recipient or a stem cell or donor lymphocyte infusion donor (not recorded which). It is not recorded whose cells these are; they may come from a transplant donor. Sequencing was performed on blood, either unsorted or a sorted T cell fraction (not recorded which). V gene TRBV6-5 combines with J gene TRBJ2-1; 7 positions match TRBD2. The CDR3 sequence: CASGMGRELEQFF. The CDR3 nucleotides are TGTGCCAGCGGCATGGGGCGGGAGCTAGAGCAGTTCTTC.